This T cell receptor beta chain is from a study of T cells after somatic rescue of genetic block. Some clones are missing from TCRdb's copy, which holds only in-frame ones; the method was immunoSEQ multiplex PCR. Of about 110,000 clones listed, 80% to 95% are singletons. Germline CDR1 is LNHDA and CDR2 is SQIVND (reference sequence). This CDR3 has 12 residues. V was pared by 6 bases and J by 2 bases, with 6 bases between. The TCR originated in a young woman. V gene TRBV19 combines with J gene TRBJ2-3; D might be TRBD1 or TRBD2, each matching 5 bases. Specimen: peripheral blood mononuclear cells (PBMCs). CDR3 loop: CASSGATDTQYF. CDR3 bases: TGTGCCAGTAGCGGGGCCACAGATACGCAGTATTTT.